One and the same sample provided the 14 T cell receptor beta chains below, sequenced in a study of T cell repertoires in cytomegalovirus infection. No antigen has been identified for these receptors. A single record per CDR3 protein comes from TCRdb applying MiXCR to the reads. The sample contains some 940,000 distinct CDR3 sequences, roughly 31% of which appear only once. The specimen comprised cultured CD8+ T cells from PBMCs, sampled from culture after CMV antigen stimulation. The receptors originated from a human donor in good health (CMV status not recorded). Some clones in this sample may be carry-over from other donors' samples.

This clonotype showed up many times. The CDR3 DNA sequence: TGTGCCAGCAGCGTTTTACCGGGACAGAACTATGGCTACACCTTC. Its translation is CASSVLPGQNYGYTF. The J gene is TRBJ1-2, the V gene TRBV7-3, with 7 bases fitting TRBD1. V lost 5 bases to trimming and J lost 2 bases; unmatched junction nucleotides: 8. The CDR3 runs 15 residues. Looked up from germline, CDR1 is SGHTA and CDR2 is FQGTGA.

This clonotype was counted a few times. The CDR3 protein is CASRPRRSSYEQYV. CDR3 in DNA: TGTGCCAGCAGGCCCCGGAGGAGCTCCTACGAGCAGTACGTC. This chain uses TRBV6-9 with TRBJ2-7, with D perhaps TRBD2 (5 bases). Germline CDR1 and CDR2: MNHGY and SVAAGI. V was trimmed by 6 bases and J by 0 bases, leaving 12 bases between them. The CDR3 runs to 14 residues.

The chain links TRBV6-5 to TRBJ1-1; maybe TRBD1 (6 bases). The CDR3 is 13 residues long. V gave up 5 bases and J gave up 7 bases, with 14 bases separating them. Germline CDR1 MNHEY, CDR2 SVGAGI. CDR3 sequence reads: CASSELGQFEAFF. CDR3 sequence (DNA): TGTGCCAGCAGTGAACTCGGACAGTTTGAAGCTTTCTTT.

This chain connects TRBV7-9 to TRBJ2-3, with 9 bases fitting TRBD2. Germline CDR1 and CDR2: SEHNR and FQNEAQ (reference sequence). The CDR3 loop spans 15 amino acids. V gave up 8 bases and J gave up 6 bases; unmatched junction bases: 12. DNA for the CDR3: TGTGCCAGCCAGACCCCCAGCGGGGGGCGTGATACGCAGTATTTT. Protein product: CASQTPSGGRDTQYF.

The J gene is TRBJ2-7, the V gene TRBV20-1; TRBD1 might be the D (6 bases). The CDR3 sequence is 16 residues long. V lost 3 bases, J lost 1 base, and 19 bases lay in between. Germline CDR1 reads DFQATT; CDR2 reads SNEGSKA (reference sequence). CDR3 sequence (DNA): TGCAGTGCTAGCTTTGGCAGGGGCCACTCTTCCTACGAGCAGTACTTC. Translating gives CSASFGRGHSSYEQYF.

CDR3 protein: CSAPDRGSYEQYV. The CDR3 bases are TGCAGTGCCCCTGACAGGGGGTCCTACGAGCAGTACGTC. The chain combines TRBV20-1 with TRBJ2-7, with 9 bases aligning to TRBD1. The CDR3 has 13 amino acids. The germline V gene encodes CDR1 DFQATT and CDR2 SNEGSKA (reference sequence). Trimming cost V 6 bases and J 1 base; bases outside gene matches: 4.

This clonotype was found a few times. The genes are TRBV7-2 and TRBJ1-2; no clear D. The CDR3 runs 17 residues. Germline-derived CDR1 and CDR2 are SGHTA and FQGNSA. Trimming stripped 4 bases from V and 4 bases from J, with 22 bases between. The CDR3 DNA reads TGTGCCAGCAGCTATCTTACTCGACGAACAGACGGCTATGGCTACACCTTC. Its protein is CASSYLTRRTDGYGYTF.

The chain carries TRBV5-1 and TRBJ1-2, with TRBD1 as a possible D gene (5 bases). The CDR3 loop spans 12 amino acids. V was shortened by 4 bases and J by 9 bases, with 13 bases between the two germline ends. Germline V gene sequence: CDR1 SGHRS, CDR2 YFSETQ. The DNA of the CDR3 is TGCGCCAGCAGCACGCAGGACAATAGCTACACCTTC. Its protein is CASSTQDNSYTF.

Many counts were recorded for this clonotype. The V and J genes are TRBV7-2 and TRBJ2-1; 7 nucleotides agree with TRBD2. Per germline, CDR1 SGHTA and CDR2 FQGNSA. The CDR3 runs 14 residues. The ends lost 4 bases at V and 7 bases at J; junction bases unmatched: 7. This chain's CDR3 is CASSSLGRGNEQFF. The CDR3 DNA reads TGTGCCAGCAGCTCCCTCGGGCGGGGGAATGAGCAGTTCTTC.

This sequence joins TRBV28 and TRBJ1-1, with no clear D. Germline CDR1 reads MDHEN; CDR2 reads SYDVKM. CDR3 length: 14 residues. Trimming removed 2 bases from V and 3 bases from J, with 10 bases in between. The CDR3 loop is CASSLLPDYTEAFF. CDR3 DNA sequence: TGTGCCAGCAGTTTACTCCCAGACTACACTGAAGCTTTCTTT.

This clonotype appeared a few times. The chain links TRBV7-2 to TRBJ2-7, with TRBD1 matching over 10 bases. This CDR3 region has 16 residues. Germline CDR1 reads SGHTA; CDR2 reads FQGNSA. J gave up 1 base and V 5 bases, and 8 bases lay outside the gene matches. CDR3 protein: CASSQRDRGHSYEQYV. As DNA, the CDR3 is TGTGCCAGCAGCCAGAGGGACAGGGGTCATTCCTACGAGCAGTACGTC.

The genes are TRBV12-3 or TRBV12-4 and TRBJ1-2; a possible D gene is TRBD1 (5 bases). Deletions cut 8 bases from V and 4 bases from J, with 8 bases between. The CDR3 spans 11 residues. This CDR3 is CASDGGYGYTF. The CDR3 region has the DNA TGTGCCAGCGACGGGGGCTATGGCTACACCTTC.

This clonotype was counted at least ten times. V is TRBV7-2 and J is TRBJ1-6; unclear D gene. V was shortened by 4 bases and J by 0 bases, with 7 bases between the two germline ends. This CDR3 contains 15 residues. Per germline, CDR1 SGHTA and CDR2 FQGNSA. The CDR3, as DNA: TGTGCCAGCAGCTCCGCCGGCTCCTATAATTCACCCCTCCACTTT. Amino acids: CASSSAGSYNSPLHF.

The chain combines TRBV4-2 with TRBJ2-2; the D is unclear. CDR1 is LGHNA, CDR2 YNFKEQ, per germline. V was shortened by 0 bases and J by 7 bases, with 6 bases between the two germline ends. The CDR3 totals 13 residues. The CDR3 nucleotides are TGTGCCAGCAGCCAAGATCCGGGCGGGGAGCTGTTTTTT. Protein: CASSQDPGGELFF.